This T cell receptor (beta chain) was observed in a study of tumor-infiltrating lymphocytes in glioblastoma multiforme. In its sample, this clonotype was seen many times. TCRB libraries came from RNA via three nested multiplex PCR rounds. A C-beta primer primed TCRB cDNA from 0.4 to 0.55 ug RNA. One entry per CDR3 protein results from TCRdb running MiXCR on the multiplex PCR reads. The sample lists tens of thousands of distinct CDR3 sequences; 60% to 65% were seen once. This CDR3 comprises 15 residues. Per the germline V gene, CDR1 is WSHSY and CDR2 is SAAADI. V gave up 4 bases and J gave up 7 bases, with 16 bases separating them.

The sequencing sample was made of brain tumor tissue. This clonotype was obtained from a male donor with glioblastoma. This chain uses TRBV10-2 with TRBJ2-2; maybe TRBD2 (6 bases). The CDR3 DNA follows: TGCGCCAGCAGTGGGGGACCGGGGAGGAGCGGGGAGCTGTTTTTT. This sequence encodes CASSGGPGRSGELFF.